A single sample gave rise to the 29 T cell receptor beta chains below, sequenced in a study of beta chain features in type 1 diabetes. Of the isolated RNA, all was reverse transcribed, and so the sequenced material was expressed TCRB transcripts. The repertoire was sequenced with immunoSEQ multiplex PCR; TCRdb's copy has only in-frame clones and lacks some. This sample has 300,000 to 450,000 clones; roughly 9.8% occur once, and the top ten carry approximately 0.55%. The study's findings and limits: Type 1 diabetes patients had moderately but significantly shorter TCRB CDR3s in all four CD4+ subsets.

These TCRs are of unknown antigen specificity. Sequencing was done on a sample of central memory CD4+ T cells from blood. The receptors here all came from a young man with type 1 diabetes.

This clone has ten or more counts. CDR3 protein: CASSHPSTSGRRGPGTYNEQFF. The CDR3 nucleotides read TGTGCCAGCAGCCATCCCAGCACTAGCGGGAGAAGAGGGCCTGGGACCTACAATGAGCAGTTCTTC. This chain links TRBV14 with TRBJ2-1; TRBD2 agrees at 11 bases. CDR3 length: 22 amino acids. Trimming removed 3 bases from V and 2 bases from J; junction bases left unmatched: 21. Germline CDR1 and CDR2: SGHDN and FVKESK.

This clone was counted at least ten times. This CDR3 is CASSFSPASSYNEQFF. The DNA of the CDR3 is TGCGCCAGCAGCTTTTCCCCAGCGAGCTCCTACAATGAGCAGTTCTTC. The chain uses TRBV5-1 and TRBJ2-1, with no clear D. Looked up from germline, CDR1 is SGHRS and CDR2 is YFSETQ. This CDR3 is built from 16 residues. Trimming removed 2 bases at V and 0 bases at J, with 12 bases between.

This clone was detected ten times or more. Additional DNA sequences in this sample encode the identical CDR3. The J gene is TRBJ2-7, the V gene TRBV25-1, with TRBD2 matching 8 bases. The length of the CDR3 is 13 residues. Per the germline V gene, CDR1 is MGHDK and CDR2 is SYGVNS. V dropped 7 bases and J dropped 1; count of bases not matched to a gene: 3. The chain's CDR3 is CASTGGGSYEQYF. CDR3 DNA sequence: TGTGCCAGCACCGGCGGGGGGTCCTACGAGCAGTACTTC.

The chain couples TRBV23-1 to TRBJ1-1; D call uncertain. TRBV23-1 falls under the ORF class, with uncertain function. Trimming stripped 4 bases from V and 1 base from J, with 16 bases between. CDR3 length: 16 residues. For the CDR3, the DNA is TGCGCCAGCAGTCCTTCCTTTTCCCCAGGGAACACTGAAGCTTTCTTT. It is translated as CASSPSFSPGNTEAFF.

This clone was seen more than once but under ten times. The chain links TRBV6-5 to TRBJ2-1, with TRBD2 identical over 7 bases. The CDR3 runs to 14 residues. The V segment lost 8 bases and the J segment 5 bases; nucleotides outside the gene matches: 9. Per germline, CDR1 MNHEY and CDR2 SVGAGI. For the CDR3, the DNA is TGTGCCAGCTCGAGGCGGGAGTCCAACAATGAGCAGTTCTTC. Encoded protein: CASSRRESNNEQFF.

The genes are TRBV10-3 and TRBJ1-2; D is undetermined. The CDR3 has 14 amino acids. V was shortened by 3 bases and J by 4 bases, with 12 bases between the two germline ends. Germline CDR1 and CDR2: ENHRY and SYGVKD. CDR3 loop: CAISEVGRLYGYTF. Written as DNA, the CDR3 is TGTGCCATCAGTGAAGTAGGGCGGCTCTATGGCTACACCTTC.

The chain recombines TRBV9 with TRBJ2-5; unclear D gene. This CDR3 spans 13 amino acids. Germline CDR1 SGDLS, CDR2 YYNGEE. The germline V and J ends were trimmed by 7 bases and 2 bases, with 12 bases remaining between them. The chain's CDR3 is CASSLISQETQYF. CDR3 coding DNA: TGTGCCAGCTCACTGATCAGTCAAGAGACCCAGTACTTC.

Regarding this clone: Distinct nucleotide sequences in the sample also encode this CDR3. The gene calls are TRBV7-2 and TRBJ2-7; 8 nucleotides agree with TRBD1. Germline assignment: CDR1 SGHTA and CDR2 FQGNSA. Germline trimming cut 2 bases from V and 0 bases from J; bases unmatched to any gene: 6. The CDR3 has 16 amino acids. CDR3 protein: CASSLPRTGGSYEQYF. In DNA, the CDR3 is TGTGCCAGCAGCTTACCTAGAACAGGGGGCTCCTACGAGCAGTACTTC.

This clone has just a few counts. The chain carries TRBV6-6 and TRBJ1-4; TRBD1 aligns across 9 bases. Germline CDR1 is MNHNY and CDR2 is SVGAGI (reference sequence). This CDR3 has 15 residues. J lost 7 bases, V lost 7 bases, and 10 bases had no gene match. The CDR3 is CASTGGQGFGEKLFF. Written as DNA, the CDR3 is TGTGCCAGCACCGGCGGACAGGGGTTCGGTGAAAAACTGTTTTTT.

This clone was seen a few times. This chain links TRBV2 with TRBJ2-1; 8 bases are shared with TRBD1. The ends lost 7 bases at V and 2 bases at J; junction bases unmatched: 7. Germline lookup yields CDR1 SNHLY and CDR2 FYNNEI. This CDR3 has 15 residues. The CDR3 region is CASTLTGAPYNEQFF. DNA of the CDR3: TGTGCCAGCACACTGACAGGGGCCCCCTACAATGAGCAGTTCTTC.

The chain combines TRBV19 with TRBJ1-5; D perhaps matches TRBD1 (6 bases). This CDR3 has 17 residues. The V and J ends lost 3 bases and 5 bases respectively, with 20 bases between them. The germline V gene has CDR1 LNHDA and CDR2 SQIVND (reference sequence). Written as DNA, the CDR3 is TGTGCCAGTAGTATTCGGGGGGGCGCAGGGCCACATCAGCCCCAGCATTTT. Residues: CASSIRGGAGPHQPQHF.

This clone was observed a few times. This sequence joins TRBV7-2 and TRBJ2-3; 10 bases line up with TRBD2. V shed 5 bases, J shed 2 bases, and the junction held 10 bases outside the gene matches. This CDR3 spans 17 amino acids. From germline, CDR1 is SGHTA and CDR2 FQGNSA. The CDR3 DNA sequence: TGTGCCAGCAGCCACCTAATGGGGACTAGCGTCACAGATACGCAGTATTTT. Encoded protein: CASSHLMGTSVTDTQYF.

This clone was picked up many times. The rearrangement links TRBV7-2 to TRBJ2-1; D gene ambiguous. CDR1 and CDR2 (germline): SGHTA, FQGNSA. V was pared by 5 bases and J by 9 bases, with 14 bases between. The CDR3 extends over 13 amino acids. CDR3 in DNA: TGTGCCAGCAGCCCCGACCAACCCGGTGAGCAGTTCTTC. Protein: CASSPDQPGEQFF.

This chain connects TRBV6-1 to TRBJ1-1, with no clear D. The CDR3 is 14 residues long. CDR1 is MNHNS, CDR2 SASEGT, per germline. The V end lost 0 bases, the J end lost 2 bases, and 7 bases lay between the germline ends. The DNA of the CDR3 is TGTGCCAGCAGTGAAGCGCTGGGTAACACTGAAGCTTTCTTT. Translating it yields CASSEALGNTEAFF.

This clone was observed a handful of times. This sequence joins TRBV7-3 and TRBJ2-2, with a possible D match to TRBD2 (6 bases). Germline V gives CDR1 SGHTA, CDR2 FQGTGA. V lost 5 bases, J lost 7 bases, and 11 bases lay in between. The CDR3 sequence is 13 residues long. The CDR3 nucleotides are TGTGCCAGCAGCCCTAGCGCCGGCGGGGAGCTGTTTTTT. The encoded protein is CASSPSAGGELFF.

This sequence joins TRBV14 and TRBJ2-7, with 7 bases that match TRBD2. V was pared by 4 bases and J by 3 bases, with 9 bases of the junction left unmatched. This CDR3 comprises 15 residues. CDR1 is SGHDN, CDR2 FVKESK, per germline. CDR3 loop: CASSRGLVFNYEQYF. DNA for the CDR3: TGTGCCAGCAGCCGAGGACTAGTATTTAACTACGAGCAGTACTTC.

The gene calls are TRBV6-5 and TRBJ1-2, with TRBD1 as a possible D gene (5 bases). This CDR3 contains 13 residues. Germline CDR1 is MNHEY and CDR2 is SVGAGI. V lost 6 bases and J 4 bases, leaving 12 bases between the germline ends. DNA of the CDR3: TGTGCCAGCAGCCTAGGGGCCCTCTATGGCTACACCTTC. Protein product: CASSLGALYGYTF.

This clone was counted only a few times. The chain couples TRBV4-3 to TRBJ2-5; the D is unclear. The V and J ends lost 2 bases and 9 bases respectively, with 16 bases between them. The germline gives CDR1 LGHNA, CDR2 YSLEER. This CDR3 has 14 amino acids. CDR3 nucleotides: TGCGCCAGCAGCCAACCTGCAATCGTGGCGCCCCAGTACTTC. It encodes CASSQPAIVAPQYF.

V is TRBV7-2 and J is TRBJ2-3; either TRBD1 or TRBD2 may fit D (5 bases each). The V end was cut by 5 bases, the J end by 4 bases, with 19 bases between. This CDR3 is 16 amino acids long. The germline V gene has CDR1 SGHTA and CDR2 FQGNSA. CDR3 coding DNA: TGTGCCAGCAGCACCGCCGGGACCTTAGGGGCAGATACGCAGTATTTT. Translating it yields CASSTAGTLGADTQYF.

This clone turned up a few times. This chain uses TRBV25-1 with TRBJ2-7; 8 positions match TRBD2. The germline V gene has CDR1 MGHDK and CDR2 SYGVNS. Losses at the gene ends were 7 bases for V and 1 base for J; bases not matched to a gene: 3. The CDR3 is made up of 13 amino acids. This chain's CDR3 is CASTTGGSYEQYF. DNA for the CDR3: TGTGCCAGCACAACGGGAGGGTCCTACGAGCAGTACTTC.

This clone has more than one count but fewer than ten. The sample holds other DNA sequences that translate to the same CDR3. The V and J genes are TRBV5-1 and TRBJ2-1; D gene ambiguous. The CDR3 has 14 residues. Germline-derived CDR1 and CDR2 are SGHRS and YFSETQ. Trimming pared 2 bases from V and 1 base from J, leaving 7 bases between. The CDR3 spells CASSLDLSYNEQFF. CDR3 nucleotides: TGCGCCAGCAGCTTAGACCTTTCCTACAATGAGCAGTTCTTC. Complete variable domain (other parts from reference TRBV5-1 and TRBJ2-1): KAGVTQTPRYLIKTRGQQVTLSCSPISGHRSVSWYQQTPGQGLQFLFEYFSETQRNKGNFPGRFSGRQFSNSRSEMNVSTLELGDSALYLCASSLDLSYNEQFFGPGTRLTVL.

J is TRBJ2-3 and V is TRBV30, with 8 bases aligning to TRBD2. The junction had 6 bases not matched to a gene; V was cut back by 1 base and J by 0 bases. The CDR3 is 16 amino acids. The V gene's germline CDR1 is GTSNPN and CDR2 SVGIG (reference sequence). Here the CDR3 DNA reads TGTGCCTGGAGTGCCGAGCGGGAGCGTAGCACAGATACGCAGTATTTT. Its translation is CAWSAERERSTDTQYF.

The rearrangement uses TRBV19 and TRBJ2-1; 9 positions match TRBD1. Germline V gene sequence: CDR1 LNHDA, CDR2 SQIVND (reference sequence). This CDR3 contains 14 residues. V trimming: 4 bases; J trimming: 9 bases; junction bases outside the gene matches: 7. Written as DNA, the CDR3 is TGTGCCAGTAGTAAGGGACAGGGTTATGGTGAGCAGTTCTTC. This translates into CASSKGQGYGEQFF.

The CDR3 sequence is CASSQDGWGQRLTYEQYF. CDR3 coding DNA: TGCGCCAGCAGCCAAGATGGGTGGGGCCAGAGACTTACCTACGAGCAGTACTTC. The chain recombines TRBV4-1 with TRBJ2-7; weak D call: TRBD1 (5 bases). Germline V gene data show CDR1 as MGHRA and CDR2 as YSYEKL. Trimming shortened V by 0 bases and J by 2 bases, and 20 bases separated the two germline ends. This CDR3 comprises 18 residues.

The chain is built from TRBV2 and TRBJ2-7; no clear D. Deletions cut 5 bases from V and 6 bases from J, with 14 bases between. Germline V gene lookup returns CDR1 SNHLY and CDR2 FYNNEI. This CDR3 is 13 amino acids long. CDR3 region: CASSRARLGEQYF. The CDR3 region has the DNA TGTGCCAGCAGTCGTGCCAGGTTGGGCGAGCAGTACTTC.

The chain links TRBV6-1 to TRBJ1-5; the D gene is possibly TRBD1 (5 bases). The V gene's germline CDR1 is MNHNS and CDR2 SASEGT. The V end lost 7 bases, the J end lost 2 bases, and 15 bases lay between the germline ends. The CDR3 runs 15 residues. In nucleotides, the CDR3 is TGTGCCAGCACGCAGGGCCCCCTGGGCAATCAGCCCCAGCATTTT. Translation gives CASTQGPLGNQPQHF.

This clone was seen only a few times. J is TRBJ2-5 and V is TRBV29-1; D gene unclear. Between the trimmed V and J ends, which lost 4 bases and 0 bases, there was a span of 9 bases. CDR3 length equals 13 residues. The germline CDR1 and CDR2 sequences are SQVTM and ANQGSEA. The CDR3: CSVGSEYQETQYF. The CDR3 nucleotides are TGCAGCGTTGGTTCCGAGTACCAAGAGACCCAGTACTTC.

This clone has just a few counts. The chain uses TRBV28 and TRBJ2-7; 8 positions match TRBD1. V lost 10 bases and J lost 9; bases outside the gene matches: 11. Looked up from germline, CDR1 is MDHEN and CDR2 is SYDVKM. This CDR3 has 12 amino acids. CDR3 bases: TGTGCCACCGAGGACAGGGCCGTGGGGCAGTACTTC. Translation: CATEDRAVGQYF.

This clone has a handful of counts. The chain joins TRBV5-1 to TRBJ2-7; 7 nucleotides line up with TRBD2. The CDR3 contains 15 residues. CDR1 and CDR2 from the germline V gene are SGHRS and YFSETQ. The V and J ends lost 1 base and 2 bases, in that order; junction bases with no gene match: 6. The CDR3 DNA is TGCGCCAGCAGCTTGCAAGCTAGCGGCCCCTACGAGCAGTACTTC. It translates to CASSLQASGPYEQYF.